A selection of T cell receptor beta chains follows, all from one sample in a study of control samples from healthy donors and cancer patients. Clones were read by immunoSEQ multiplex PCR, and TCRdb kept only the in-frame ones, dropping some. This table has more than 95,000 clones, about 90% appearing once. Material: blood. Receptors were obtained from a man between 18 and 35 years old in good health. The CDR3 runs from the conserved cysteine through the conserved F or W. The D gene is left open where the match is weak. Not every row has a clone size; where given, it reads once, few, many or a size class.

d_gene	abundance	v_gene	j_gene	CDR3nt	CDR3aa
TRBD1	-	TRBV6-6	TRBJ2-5	TGTGCCAGCAGTTACTCGTTTGAGGGGGCGGAGACCCAGTACTTC	CASSYSFEGAETQYF
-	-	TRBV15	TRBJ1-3	TGTGCCACCAGCCGACAAAGCTCTGGAAACACCATATATTTT	CATSRQSSGNTIYF
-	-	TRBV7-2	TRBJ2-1	TGTGCCAGCAGCGTCACTAGGATAGCCAGTGAGCAGTTCTTC	CASSVTRIASEQFF
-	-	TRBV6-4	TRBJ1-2	TGTGCCAGCAGTCCGGGAGTTGGCTACACCTTC	CASSPGVGYTF
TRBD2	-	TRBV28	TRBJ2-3	TGTGCCAGCAGTTCCGGGACTAGCGGGACATATACGCAGTATTTT	CASSSGTSGTYTQYF
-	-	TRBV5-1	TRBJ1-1	TGCGCCAGCAGCTTTACGCAGTTGAACACTGAAGCTTTCTTT	CASSFTQLNTEAFF
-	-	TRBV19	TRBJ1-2	TGTGCCAGTACTCGGGACAACTATGGCTACACCTTC	CASTRDNYGYTF
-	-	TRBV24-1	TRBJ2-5	TGTGCCACCAGTGATTTGAGGACCTCTGGGGAGACCCAGTACTTC	CATSDLRTSGETQYF
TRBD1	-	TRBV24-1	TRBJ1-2	TGTGCCACCAGTGATTTGTGGGATCCTGAACCCGAGCCCTTCGACAGGGGGTACTATGGCTACACCTTC	CATSDLWDPEPEPFDRGYYGYTF
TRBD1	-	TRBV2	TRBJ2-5	TGTGCCAGCAGTGGTGACCGAGACAGGGACCCGGAGACCCAGTACTTC	CASSGDRDRDPETQYF
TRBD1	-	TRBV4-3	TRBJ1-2	TGCGCCAGCAGCCAAGGACGGACAGGTGCCTACTATGGCTACACCTTC	CASSQGRTGAYYGYTF
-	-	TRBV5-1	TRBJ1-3	TGCGCCAGCAGCGACGCAGGGCCTGGAAACACCATATATTTT	CASSDAGPGNTIYF
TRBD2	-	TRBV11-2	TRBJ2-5	TGTGCCAGCAGCTCCCATAGCGGGAGAGGTGAGACCCAGTACTTC	CASSSHSGRGETQYF
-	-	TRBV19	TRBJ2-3	TGTGCCAGTAAAATGCGGGAACTAGATACGCAGTATTTT	CASKMRELDTQYF
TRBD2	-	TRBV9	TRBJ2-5	TGTGCCAGCAGCGTCGCTAGCGGGATGGGAGAGACCCAGTACTTC	CASSVASGMGETQYF
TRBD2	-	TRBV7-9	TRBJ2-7	TGTGCCAGCAGCCAACTAGCGGGGTACGAGCAGTACTTC	CASSQLAGYEQYF
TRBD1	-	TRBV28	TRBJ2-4	TGTGCCAGCAGGGTCGACAGGGTCGACAAAAACATTCAGTACTTC	CASRVDRVDKNIQYF
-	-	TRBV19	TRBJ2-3	TGTGCCAGTAGTATGAGAGTCTTTGCGGGGCAGCTAAACACAGATACGCAGTATTTT	CASSMRVFAGQLNTDTQYF
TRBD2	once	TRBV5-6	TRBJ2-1	TGTGCCAGCAGCGGGACCCCTGGACTAGCGGGAGTCGGCGATGAGCAGTTCTTC	CASSGTPGLAGVGDEQFF
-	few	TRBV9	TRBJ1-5	TGTGCCAGCAGCGTAGCGGCAGGAAATCAGCCCCAGCATTTT	CASSVAAGNQPQHF
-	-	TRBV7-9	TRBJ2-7	TGTGCCAGCATCAAGAAGGAGCCCCCCTACGAGCAGTACTTC	CASIKKEPPYEQYF
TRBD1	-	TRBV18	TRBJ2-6	TGTGCCAGCTCACCGGGACAGGGTTTCTCTGGGGCCAACGTCCTGACTTTC	CASSPGQGFSGANVLTF
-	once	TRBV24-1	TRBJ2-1	TGTGCCACCAGTGACTCGGAGGGGCGCAATGAGCAGTTCTTC	CATSDSEGRNEQFF
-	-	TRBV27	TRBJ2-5	TGTGCCAGCAGTACGGAAGAGTACGAGACCCAGTACTTC	CASSTEEYETQYF
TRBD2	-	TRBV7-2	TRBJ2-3	TGTGCCAGCAGTTATAGCGGGAGGGAGACCGATACGCAGTATTTT	CASSYSGRETDTQYF
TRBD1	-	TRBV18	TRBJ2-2	TGTGCCAGCTCACCAGCGGCGGGACAGGGTGGCACCGGGGAGCTGTTTTTT	CASSPAAGQGGTGELFF
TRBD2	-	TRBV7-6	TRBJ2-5	TGTGCCAGCAGCCCTGGGCTTACTAGCGGGAGGGCCCGAGGGACCCAGTACTTC	CASSPGLTSGRARGTQYF
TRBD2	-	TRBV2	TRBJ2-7	TGTGCCAGCAAAGGCGGGGGTTACGAGCAGTACTTC	CASKGGGYEQYF
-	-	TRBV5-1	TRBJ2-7	TGCGCCAGCAGCTCTCAGCGGACCTCCATGCACGAGCAGTACTTC	CASSSQRTSMHEQYF
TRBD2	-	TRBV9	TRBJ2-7	TGTGCCAGCAGCGGGACTAGCGACTACGAGCAGTACTTC	CASSGTSDYEQYF
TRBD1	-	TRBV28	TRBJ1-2	TGTGCCAGCAGTTTGGGGACAGGGGAGTTGAGGGGCTACACCTTC	CASSLGTGELRGYTF
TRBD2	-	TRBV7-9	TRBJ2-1	TGTGCCAGCAGCCCGTATAGCGGGAGTGAGCAGTTCTTC	CASSPYSGSEQFF
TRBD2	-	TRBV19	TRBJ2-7	TGTGCCAGTAGTATGGCCATAGGACTAGCGGGAGGCAGCTCCTACGAGCAGTACTTC	CASSMAIGLAGGSSYEQYF
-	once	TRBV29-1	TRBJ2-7	TGCAGCGTTGGTCTCTTCCAGGGACCCTACGAGCAGTACTTC	CSVGLFQGPYEQYF
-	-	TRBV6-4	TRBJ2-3	TGTGCCAGCAGTGTGACACAAACACCCCCGGATACGCAGTATTTT	CASSVTQTPPDTQYF
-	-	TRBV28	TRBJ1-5	TGTGCCAGCAGCCCTATGTATCAGCCCCAGCATTTT	CASSPMYQPQHF
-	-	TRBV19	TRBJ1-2	TGTGCCAGTAGTTTGGCAACTAACTATGGCTACACCTTC	CASSLATNYGYTF